These T cell receptor beta chains were read from a single sample in a study of blood T cell repertoires in COVID-19. Assay: immunoSEQ multiplex PCR; the TCRdb copy retains only in-frame clones and omits some. The sample carries nearly 100,000 clones, less than 85% recorded once. The material sequenced was peripheral blood. The source of these receptors is a woman aged 55-69 years with acute or convalescent COVID-19. Each CDR3 is given with its conserved first and last residue. Fields, in order: V gene, D gene, J gene, CDR3 length, clone size, CDR3 DNA, CDR3 protein. A D gene is named only where the DNA matches it firmly. Expanded clones get a size class; other rows say once, few or many, or leave the size out.

TRBV7-2,NA,TRBJ1-3,16,once,TGTGCCAGCAGCTTCGGGCAGGGGATTGTTGGAAACACCATATATTTT,CASSFGQGIVGNTIYF
TRBV5-1,NA,TRBJ2-5,13,NA,TGCGCCAGCAGCACGGGACTGCAAGAGACCCAGTACTTC,CASSTGLQETQYF
TRBV4-3,NA,TRBJ1-1,14,NA,TGCGCCAGCAGTCTGGGCACGGAGAACACTGAAGCTTTCTTT,CASSLGTENTEAFF
TRBV24-1,TRBD1,TRBJ2-3,16,NA,TGTGCCACCAGTGATGGGGACAGGGTCCTTGCAGATACGCAGTATTTT,CATSDGDRVLADTQYF
TRBV28,NA,TRBJ1-3,14,once,TGTGCCTGCGTCTCTGCAGGGAGGAGAAACACCATATATTTT,CACVSAGRRNTIYF
TRBV28,NA,TRBJ2-2,13,NA,TGTGCCAGCAGTCGAAGGGGGACCGGGGAGCTGTTTTTT,CASSRRGTGELFF
TRBV5-1,NA,TRBJ2-3,13,NA,TGCGCCAGCGGGAGGCAGGTGGGAGATACGCAGTATTTT,CASGRQVGDTQYF
TRBV28,NA,TRBJ1-1,14,NA,TGTGCCAGCAGCCCGCCCAGGGGCAACACTGAAGCTTTCTTT,CASSPPRGNTEAFF
TRBV18,NA,TRBJ1-1,16,NA,TGTGCCAGCTCACCCAGCCGGGCAGGGAAAAACACTGAAGCTTTCTTT,CASSPSRAGKNTEAFF
TRBV12-3/TRBV12-4,TRBD1,TRBJ1-1,13,NA,TGTGCCAGCAGTCGGGACAGATACACTGAAGCTTTCTTT,CASSRDRYTEAFF
TRBV11-2,NA,TRBJ1-2,13,NA,TGTGCCAGCAGCTCGGCCAGGGTTTACGGCTACACCTTC,CASSSARVYGYTF
TRBV24-1,NA,TRBJ1-1,13,NA,TGTGCCACCAGTGATTCCCAGGGGTTAACAGCTTTCTTT,CATSDSQGLTAFF
TRBV24-1,TRBD2,TRBJ2-1,17,NA,TGTGCCACCAGTGATCAGTTAAGCGGGGGAAATTACAATGAGCAGTTCTTC,CATSDQLSGGNYNEQFF
TRBV18,TRBD1,TRBJ1-5,15,NA,TGTGCCAGCTCACCACAGGCCGCGACAGGGTGGCCCCAGCATTTT,CASSPQAATGWPQHF
TRBV5-1,TRBD1,TRBJ1-1,18,few,TGCGCCAGCAGCTTGGACGGACAGGGGAGTGGCCTGAACACTGAAGCTTTCTTT,CASSLDGQGSGLNTEAFF
TRBV19,NA,TRBJ2-1,15,NA,TGTGCCAGTAGTATGGGGGCGAGGGGGTTTGATGAGCAGTTCTTC,CASSMGARGFDEQFF
TRBV6-5,NA,TRBJ1-1,14,NA,TGTGCCAGCAGTTCACCGAGACGGCCAGGGGAAGCTTTCTTT,CASSSPRRPGEAFF
TRBV12-3/TRBV12-4,TRBD1,TRBJ1-1,13,NA,TGTGCCAGCAGATCTACAGGGGTAACTGAAGCTTTCTTT,CASRSTGVTEAFF
TRBV5-1,TRBD2,TRBJ2-7,14,NA,TGCGCCAGCAGCTTGCGGACTAGCCCCTACGAGCAGTACTTC,CASSLRTSPYEQYF
TRBV19,NA,TRBJ1-2,14,NA,TGTGCCAGTAGTATCATAGGCTTTCAGGGGGGCTACACCTTC,CASSIIGFQGGYTF
TRBV12-3/TRBV12-4,NA,TRBJ1-1,13,NA,TGTGCCAGCCTCGCCGACAAACAGAATGAAGCTTTCTTT,CASLADKQNEAFF
TRBV2,TRBD1,TRBJ2-7,15,NA,TGTGCCAGCACTCCGGACAGGGTAAGCTCCTACGAGCAGTACTTC,CASTPDRVSSYEQYF
TRBV6-5,TRBD1,TRBJ1-2,14,NA,TGTGCCAGCGGACGAACCCCCAGGGGGGAGGGCTACACCTTC,CASGRTPRGEGYTF
TRBV21-1,NA,TRBJ1-3,14,NA,TGTGCCAGCAGCAGAGAACCATCTTCCGGCACCATATATTTT,CASSREPSSGTIYF
TRBV2,NA,TRBJ2-3,14,NA,TGTGCCAGCAGTGACCCTAGTGGGACAGATACGCAGTATTTT,CASSDPSGTDTQYF
TRBV5-1,TRBD2,TRBJ2-7,14,NA,TGCGCCAGCAGCTTCGGCGGGGGCTCCTACGAGCAGTACTTC,CASSFGGGSYEQYF
TRBV5-4,NA,TRBJ1-2,13,NA,TGTGCCAGCAGCCCCGACAGGAACTATGGCTACACCTTC,CASSPDRNYGYTF
TRBV7-6,NA,TRBJ1-1,16,NA,TGTGCCAGCAGCTTAGGTTTTGGCAGGCAGAACACTGAAGCTTTCTTT,CASSLGFGRQNTEAFF
TRBV30,NA,TRBJ1-6,11,NA,TGTGCCTGGAACAGTAATTCACCCCTCCACTTT,CAWNSNSPLHF
TRBV27,TRBD1,TRBJ1-6,18,NA,TGTGCCAGCAGTTTAGAGTGGGCAGGGGGCGCGCTTCGGTCACCCCTCCACTTT,CASSLEWAGGALRSPLHF